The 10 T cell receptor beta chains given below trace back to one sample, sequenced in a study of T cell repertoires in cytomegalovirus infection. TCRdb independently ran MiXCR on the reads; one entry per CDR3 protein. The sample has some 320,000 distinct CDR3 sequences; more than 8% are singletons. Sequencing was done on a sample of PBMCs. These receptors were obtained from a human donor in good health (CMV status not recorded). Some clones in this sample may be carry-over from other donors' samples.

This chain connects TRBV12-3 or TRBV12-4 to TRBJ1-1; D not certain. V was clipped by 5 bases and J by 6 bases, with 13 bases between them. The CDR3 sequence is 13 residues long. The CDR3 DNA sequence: TGTGCCAGCAGTCCGGTGGGCCTAGCTGAAGCTTTCTTT. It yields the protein CASSPVGLAEAFF.

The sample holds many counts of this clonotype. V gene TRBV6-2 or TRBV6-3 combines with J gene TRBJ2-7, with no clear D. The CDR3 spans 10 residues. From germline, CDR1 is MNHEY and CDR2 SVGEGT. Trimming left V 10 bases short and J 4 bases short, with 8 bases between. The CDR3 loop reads CATKLYEQYF. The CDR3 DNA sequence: TGTGCCACCAAACTTTACGAGCAGTACTTC.

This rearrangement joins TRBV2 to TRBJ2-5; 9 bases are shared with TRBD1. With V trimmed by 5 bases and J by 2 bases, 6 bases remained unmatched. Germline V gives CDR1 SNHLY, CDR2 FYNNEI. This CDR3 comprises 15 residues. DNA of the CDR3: TGTGCCAGCAGTCCCCAGACAGGGGGGCAAGAGACCCAGTACTTC. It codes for CASSPQTGGQETQYF.

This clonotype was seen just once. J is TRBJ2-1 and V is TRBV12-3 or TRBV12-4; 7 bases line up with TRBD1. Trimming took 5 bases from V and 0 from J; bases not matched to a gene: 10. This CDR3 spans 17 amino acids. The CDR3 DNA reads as TGTGCCAGCAGTCGAGCAATGACAGGGAGCTCCTACAATGAGCAGTTCTTC. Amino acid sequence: CASSRAMTGSSYNEQFF.

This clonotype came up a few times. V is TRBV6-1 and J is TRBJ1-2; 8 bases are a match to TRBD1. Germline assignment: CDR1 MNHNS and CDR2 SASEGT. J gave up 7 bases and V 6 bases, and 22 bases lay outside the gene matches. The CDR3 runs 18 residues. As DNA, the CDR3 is TGTGCCAGCAGAGCACCAGTCGGACAGGGAACCCTCCGGGGTGGCTACACCTTC. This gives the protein CASRAPVGQGTLRGGYTF.

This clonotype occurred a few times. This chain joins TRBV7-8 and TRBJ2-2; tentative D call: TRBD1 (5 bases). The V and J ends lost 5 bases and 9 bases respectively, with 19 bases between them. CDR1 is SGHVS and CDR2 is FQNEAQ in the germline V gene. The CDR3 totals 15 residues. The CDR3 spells CASSPVKTTGRELFF. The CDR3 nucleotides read TGTGCCAGCAGCCCAGTTAAAACCACAGGCAGGGAGCTGTTTTTT.

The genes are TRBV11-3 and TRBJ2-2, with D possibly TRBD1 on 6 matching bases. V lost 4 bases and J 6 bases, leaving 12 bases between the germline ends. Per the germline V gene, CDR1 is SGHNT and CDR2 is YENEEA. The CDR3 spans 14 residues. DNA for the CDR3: TGTGCCAGCAGCTCTACAGGGAATCCCGGGGAGCTGTTTTTT. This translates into CASSSTGNPGELFF.

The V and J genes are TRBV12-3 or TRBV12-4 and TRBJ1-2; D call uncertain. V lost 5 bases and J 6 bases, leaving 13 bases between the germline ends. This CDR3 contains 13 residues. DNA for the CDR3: TGTGCCAGCAGTCGCTTGAGGGAGAATGGCTACACCTTC. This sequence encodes CASSRLRENGYTF.

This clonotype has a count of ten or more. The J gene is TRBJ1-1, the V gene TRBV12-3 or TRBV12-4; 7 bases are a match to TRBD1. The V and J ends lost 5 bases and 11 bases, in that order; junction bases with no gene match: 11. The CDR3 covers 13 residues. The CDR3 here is CASSDTGERIAFF. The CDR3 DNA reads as TGTGCCAGCAGTGACACAGGGGAACGGATTGCTTTCTTT.

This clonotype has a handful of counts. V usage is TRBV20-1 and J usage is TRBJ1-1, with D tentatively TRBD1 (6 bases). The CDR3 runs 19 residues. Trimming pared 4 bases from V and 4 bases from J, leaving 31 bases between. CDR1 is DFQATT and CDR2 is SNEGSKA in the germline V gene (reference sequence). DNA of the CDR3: TGCAGTGCTATCCCTCCGGGTTGGGGTACGAGGGGGTGGGCCACTGAAGCTTTCTTT. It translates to CSAIPPGWGTRGWATEAFF.